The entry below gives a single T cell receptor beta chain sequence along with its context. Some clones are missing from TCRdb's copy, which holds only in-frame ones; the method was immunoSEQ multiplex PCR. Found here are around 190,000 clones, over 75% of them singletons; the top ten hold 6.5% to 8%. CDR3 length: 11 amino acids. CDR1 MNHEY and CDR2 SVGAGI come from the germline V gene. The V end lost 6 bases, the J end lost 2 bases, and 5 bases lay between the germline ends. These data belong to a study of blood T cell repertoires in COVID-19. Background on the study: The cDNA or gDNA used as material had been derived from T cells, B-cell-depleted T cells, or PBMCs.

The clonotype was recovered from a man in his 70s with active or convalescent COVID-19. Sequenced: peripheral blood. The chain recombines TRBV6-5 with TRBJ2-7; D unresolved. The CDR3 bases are TGTGCCAGCAGCCCCACCTACGAGCAGTACTTC. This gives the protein CASSPTYEQYF.